Following are 24 T cell receptor beta chains from one sample sequenced in a study of control samples from healthy donors and cancer patients. Assay: immunoSEQ multiplex PCR; the TCRdb copy retains only in-frame clones and omits some. The table records roughly 130,000 clones, more than 80% of them present only once. The sample consisted of blood. The receptors originated from a young man in good health.

The chain employs TRBV11-3 and TRBJ1-1, with 8 bases lining up with TRBD1. The CDR3 sequence is 14 residues long. The germline CDR1 and CDR2 sequences are SGHNT and YENEEA. V was clipped by 5 bases and J by 1 base; unmatched bases: 3. This CDR3 is CASSVGQGNTEAFF. Here the CDR3 DNA reads TGTGCCAGCAGCGTCGGACAGGGGAACACTGAAGCTTTCTTT.

V and J are TRBV28 and TRBJ2-7; TRBD1 is a possible D gene (5 bases). CDR3 length equals 14 residues. Deletions cut 5 bases from V and 2 bases from J, with 13 bases between. CDR1 is MDHEN and CDR2 is SYDVKM in the germline V gene. CDR3 sequence reads: CASSPRQGPYEQYV. The CDR3 DNA reads as TGTGCCAGCAGTCCCCGCCAGGGCCCCTACGAGCAGTACGTC.

The chain has TRBV2 and TRBJ1-5; D is unresolved. CDR1 is SNHLY and CDR2 is FYNNEI in the germline V gene. V lost 6 bases, J lost 4 bases, and 10 bases lay in between. This CDR3 has 13 residues. The CDR3 is CASRKGENQPQHF. DNA for the CDR3: TGTGCCAGCAGGAAAGGAGAAAATCAGCCCCAGCATTTT.

The chain uses TRBV18 and TRBJ2-1; maybe TRBD2 (7 bases). V lost 8 bases to trimming and J lost 6 bases, with 20 bases between them. The CDR3 loop spans 15 amino acids. The germline V gene encodes CDR1 KGHSH and CDR2 LQKENI. The CDR3 is CASHGGTNMGNEQFF. CDR3 coding DNA: TGTGCCAGCCACGGGGGGACAAATATGGGCAATGAGCAGTTCTTC.

A few counts support this clone. J is TRBJ1-1 and V is TRBV5-1; no definite D call. Looked up from germline, CDR1 is SGHRS and CDR2 is YFSETQ. The CDR3 consists of 14 residues. V was cut by 4 bases and J by 7 bases, with 17 bases left in between. CDR3 nucleotide sequence: TGCGCCAGCAGCGGTGGCGGAGGGTATGGTGAAGCTTTCTTT. Encoded protein: CASSGGGGYGEAFF. Looking up the rest from reference TRBV5-1 and TRBJ1-1 gives the full variable domain: KAGVTQTPRYLIKTRGQQVTLSCSPISGHRSVSWYQQTPGQGLQFLFEYFSETQRNKGNFPGRFSGRQFSNSRSEMNVSTLELGDSALYLCASSGGGGYGEAFFGQGTRLTVV.

The J gene is TRBJ1-5, the V gene TRBV5-4; 7 bases map to TRBD1. Losses at the gene ends were 3 bases for V and 7 bases for J; bases not matched to a gene: 10. The CDR3 totals 15 residues. Germline V gene data show CDR1 as SGHNT and CDR2 as YYREEE (reference sequence). CDR3 loop: CASSSWGQGDQPQHF. CDR3 sequence (DNA): TGTGCCAGCAGCTCTTGGGGGCAGGGGGACCAGCCCCAGCATTTT.

The chain has TRBV7-6 and TRBJ1-1; possible D gene TRBD1, 6 bases. V gave up 3 bases and J gave up 0 bases, with 11 bases separating them. The length of the CDR3 is 15 residues. CDR1 is SGHVS, CDR2 FNYEAQ, per germline. The CDR3, as DNA: TGTGCCAGCAGCTTCCAACGGGACATGAACACTGAAGCTTTCTTT. This encodes CASSFQRDMNTEAFF.

This chain uses TRBV30 with TRBJ2-1; D is possibly TRBD2 (7 bases). The CDR3 contains 15 residues. The V end lost 1 base, the J end lost 10 bases, and 20 bases lay between the germline ends. Per germline, CDR1 GTSNPN and CDR2 SVGIG (reference sequence). Here the CDR3 reads CAWSARGGPLREQFF. The CDR3 nucleotides are TGTGCCTGGAGTGCTCGCGGGGGCCCCTTGCGGGAGCAGTTCTTC. Drawing the rest from reference TRBV30 and TRBJ2-1, the complete variable domain is SQTIHQWPATLVQPVGSPLSLECTVEGTSNPNLYWYRQAAGRGLQLLFYSVGIGQISSEVPQNLSASRPQDRQFILSSKKLLLSDSGFYLCAWSARGGPLREQFFGPGTRLTVL.

The chain combines TRBV27 with TRBJ2-3; tentatively, D is TRBD1 (6 bases). CDR1 and CDR2 from the germline V gene are MNHEY and SMNVEV (reference sequence). CDR3 length: 18 residues. V lost 3 bases to trimming and J lost 4 bases, with 23 bases between them. CDR3 residues: CASSLNRERFIVADTQYF. CDR3 nucleotide sequence: TGTGCCAGCAGTTTGAACAGGGAACGTTTTATAGTAGCAGATACGCAGTATTTT.

The rearrangement links TRBV5-5 to TRBJ2-7; D may be TRBD1 or TRBD2 (7 bases each). CDR1 SGHKS and CDR2 YYEKEE come from the germline V gene (reference sequence). The CDR3 is 14 amino acids. The V end lost 5 bases, the J end lost 6 bases, and 18 bases lay between the germline ends. The DNA of the CDR3 is TGTGCCAGCAGTATCCAGGGGGGGTACGGCGAGCAGTACGTC. This gives the protein CASSIQGGYGEQYV.

This rearrangement joins TRBV11-2 to TRBJ2-7, with D tentatively TRBD2 (7 bases). The CDR3 sequence is 16 residues long. V lost 5 bases and J 4 bases, leaving 21 bases between the germline ends. Germline V gene lookup returns CDR1 SGHAT and CDR2 FQNNGV. The CDR3 sequence: CASSADLGGGRYEQYF. CDR3 nucleotide sequence: TGTGCCAGCAGCGCCGACCTCGGCGGGGGCCGGTACGAGCAGTACTTC.

Only one count was recorded for this clone. The rearrangement uses TRBV25-1 and TRBJ1-1; D ambiguous. The CDR3 sequence is 17 residues long. V gave up 4 bases and J gave up 6 bases, with 24 bases separating them. From germline, CDR1 is MGHDK and CDR2 SYGVNS. The CDR3 loop reads CASSGRPRTAGLAEAFF. CDR3 nucleotide sequence: TGTGCCAGCAGTGGTAGGCCGCGGACGGCCGGTTTGGCTGAAGCTTTCTTT.

The chain combines TRBV2 with TRBJ2-2, with 7 bases aligning to TRBD2. From germline, CDR1 is SNHLY and CDR2 FYNNEI. V lost 6 bases, J lost 8 bases, and 6 bases stayed unmatched. The length of the CDR3 is 13 residues. For the CDR3, the DNA is TGTGCCAGCAGCCGGGGGGTACGAGGGGAGCTGTTTTTT. It encodes CASSRGVRGELFF.

The chain has TRBV10-2 and TRBJ2-5, with 7 positions matching TRBD1. Germline CDR1 WSHSY, CDR2 SAAADI. The CDR3 is 16 residues long. Trimming cost V 0 bases and J 3 bases; bases outside gene matches: 7. The CDR3 sequence is CASSESWTGEEETQYF. As DNA, the CDR3 is TGCGCCAGCAGTGAGTCCTGGACAGGTGAAGAAGAGACCCAGTACTTC.

A single count supports this clone. The CDR3 bases are TGTGCCAGTAGTAAAAACAGGGTCTATAGCAATCAGCCCCAGCATTTT. The encoded protein is CASSKNRVYSNQPQHF. The J gene is TRBJ1-5, the V gene TRBV19; D possibly corresponds to TRBD1 (6 bases). V shed 4 bases and J shed 0 bases, with 13 bases lying between them. The CDR3 runs to 16 residues. The V gene's germline CDR1 is LNHDA and CDR2 SQIVND (reference sequence).

The chain combines TRBV2 with TRBJ2-7; TRBD1 matches 9 bases. CDR1 SNHLY and CDR2 FYNNEI come from the germline V gene. The ends lost 7 bases at V and 0 bases at J; junction bases unmatched: 7. The CDR3 spans 15 residues. The CDR3 reads CASKAGTGSSYEQYF. As DNA, the CDR3 is TGTGCCAGCAAAGCTGGGACAGGGTCCTCCTACGAGCAGTACTTC.

J is TRBJ1-4 and V is TRBV2; D ambiguous. The CDR3 is 14 amino acids. The V gene lost 6 bases and the J gene lost 7 bases, with 15 bases spanning the gap. Germline-derived CDR1 and CDR2 are SNHLY and FYNNEI. DNA of the CDR3: TGTGCCAGCAGCCAATACCTTGCCTTTGAAAAACTGTTTTTT. Residues: CASSQYLAFEKLFF.

The chain links TRBV5-1 to TRBJ2-7, with D perhaps matching TRBD1 (5 bases). The germline V gene has CDR1 SGHRS and CDR2 YFSETQ. V lost 0 bases to trimming and J lost 3 bases, with 10 bases between them. The CDR3 is 14 residues long. In nucleotides, the CDR3 is TGCGCCAGCAGCTTGGCGTTGCAGGGCTACGAGCAGTACTTC. As protein: CASSLALQGYEQYF.

This chain connects TRBV11-3 to TRBJ2-7; D tentatively reads TRBD1 or TRBD2 (6 bases each). V was cut by 0 bases and J by 4 bases, with 13 bases left in between. Germline CDR1 SGHNT, CDR2 YENEEA. The CDR3 contains 15 residues. CDR3 residues: CASSLEGAEGYEQYF. The CDR3 DNA is TGTGCCAGCAGCTTAGAGGGGGCGGAGGGGTACGAGCAGTACTTC.

The rearrangement uses TRBV19 and TRBJ1-5; a weak D match, TRBD1 (6 bases). V was clipped by 3 bases and J by 2 bases, with 14 bases between them. The length of the CDR3 is 16 residues. Germline V gene sequence: CDR1 LNHDA, CDR2 SQIVND (reference sequence). CDR3 region: CASSINPGAGNQPQHF. The CDR3 DNA sequence: TGTGCCAGTAGTATTAATCCGGGGGCGGGCAATCAGCCCCAGCATTTT.

J is TRBJ2-2 and V is TRBV2; a possible D gene is TRBD1 (5 bases). The CDR3 totals 13 residues. CDR1 is SNHLY and CDR2 is FYNNEI in the germline V gene. Trimming stripped 8 bases from V and 6 bases from J, with 13 bases between. In DNA form, the CDR3 reads TGTGCCAGCTCGAGACAGCTATCCGGGGAGCTGTTTTTT. Translating it yields CASSRQLSGELFF.

The genes are TRBV18 and TRBJ1-4; perhaps TRBD1 as D (5 bases). CDR1 is KGHSH, CDR2 LQKENI, per germline. The length of the CDR3 is 14 residues. The V end was cut by 6 bases, the J end by 5 bases, with 13 bases between. The CDR3 bases are TGTGCCAGCTCCCCGGGAGGGGAGAATGAAAAACTGTTTTTT. Translating it yields CASSPGGENEKLFF.

This chain uses TRBV30 with TRBJ2-1, with 9 bases that match TRBD1. Germline V gives CDR1 GTSNPN, CDR2 SVGIG (reference sequence). V trimming: 5 bases; J trimming: 7 bases; junction bases outside the gene matches: 6. This CDR3 region has 13 residues. CDR3 sequence reads: CAWGTGLRNEQFF. The CDR3 bases are TGTGCCTGGGGGACAGGGTTGAGGAATGAGCAGTTCTTC.

This clone has a handful of counts. This sequence joins TRBV7-8 and TRBJ1-5; D may be TRBD1 (5 bases). Germline V gene data show CDR1 as SGHVS and CDR2 as FQNEAQ. The CDR3 length is 16 residues. Trimming left V 4 bases short and J 5 bases short, with 18 bases between. For the CDR3, the DNA is TGTGCCAGCAGCTCCCTTGTGAGGGGCAGTTATCAGCCCCAGCATTTT. This sequence encodes CASSSLVRGSYQPQHF.